This is a list of T cell receptor beta chains from one sample in a study of Ad26.COV2.S vaccination and SARS-CoV-2 variants. Using immunoSEQ multiplex PCR, the repertoire was profiled, and TCRdb retains in-frame clones only, with some absent. The data contain approximately 360,000 clones, approximately 83% of them singletons. Sequenced material: peripheral blood, taken in a trial of Ad26.COV2.S vaccine versus placebo. These receptors were collected from a person between 18 and 65 years old who received the Ad26.COV2.S COVID-19 vaccine or a placebo. Both conserved end residues are part of each CDR3. Fields, in order: D gene, V gene, clone size, J gene, CDR3 DNA, CDR3 protein. D genes are given only for firm matches. For some rows the clone size is stated as once, few or many, or as a class when expanded; others skip it.

>NA|TRBV19|NA|TRBJ1-1
TGTGCCAGTAGTATACTAACGGCGGATGAAGCTTTCTTT
CASSILTADEAFF
>TRBD1|TRBV7-2|NA|TRBJ2-5
TGTGCCAGCAGCTTAGTGGACAGGGGTAGCGAGACCCAGTACTTC
CASSLVDRGSETQYF
>TRBD1|TRBV4-3|few|TRBJ1-4
TGCGCCAGCAGCCAAGAAGTGGGACAGCTATATAATGAAAAACTGTTTTTT
CASSQEVGQLYNEKLFF
>TRBD2|TRBV18|NA|TRBJ2-1
TGTGCCAGCTCACCCCGAGCGGGGGGGAGCTCCTACAATGAGCAGTTCTTC
CASSPRAGGSSYNEQFF
>NA|TRBV27|NA|TRBJ2-7
TGTGCCAGCAGTTTCCGGATGGGGCAGACCTACGAGCAGTACTTC
CASSFRMGQTYEQYF
>TRBD1|TRBV4-1|NA|TRBJ1-4
TGCGCCAGCAGCCAAGGGGGACAGGGGAGACCTAATGAAAAACTGTTTTTT
CASSQGGQGRPNEKLFF
>TRBD1|TRBV5-4|NA|TRBJ2-5
TGTGCCAGCAGCTGGGGACAGGCCTCCGGAGAGACCCAGTACTTC
CASSWGQASGETQYF
>TRBD2|TRBV19|NA|TRBJ2-1
TGTGCCAGTAGTTGGGGACTAGCGGGAGCCGAAGGGGGCAATGAGCAGTTCTTC
CASSWGLAGAEGGNEQFF
>TRBD1|TRBV25-1|once|TRBJ1-2
TGTGCCAGCATCATAAATCAAGGACAGGGGAAATACTATGGCTACACCTTC
CASIINQGQGKYYGYTF
>TRBD1|TRBV2|NA|TRBJ1-3
TGTGCCAGCAGTGGGGACAGTGGGATCTCTGCTGGAAACACCATATATTTT
CASSGDSGISAGNTIYF
>NA|TRBV5-1|NA|TRBJ2-2
TGCGCCAGCAGCTTGGAGCCCCGGGGTCTGAACGGGGAGCTGTTTTTT
CASSLEPRGLNGELFF
>TRBD2|TRBV7-2|few|TRBJ2-2
TGTGCCAGCAGCTTCCTGGGACTAGCGGGGCGAACCGGGGAGCTGTTTTTT
CASSFLGLAGRTGELFF
>TRBD1|TRBV18|NA|TRBJ1-3
TGTGCCAGCTCAGGTACCGGGACAGGCTCTGGAAACACCATATATTTT
CASSGTGTGSGNTIYF
>NA|TRBV12-3/TRBV12-4|NA|TRBJ2-2
TGTGCCAGCAGTTCGAACACCGGGGAGCTGTTTTTT
CASSSNTGELFF
>TRBD1|TRBV13|NA|TRBJ2-5
TGTGCCAGCAGCTCGACAGGGGTGGAGACCCAGTACTTC
CASSSTGVETQYF
>NA|TRBV5-1|NA|TRBJ2-7
TGCGCCAGCAGCTGGAGGGCAGGGGCCTCCTACGAGCAGTACTTC
CASSWRAGASYEQYF
>NA|TRBV5-1|NA|TRBJ2-7
TGCGCCAGCAGCCCGAATCCTCCAGACTACGAGCAGTACTTC
CASSPNPPDYEQYF
>TRBD1|TRBV5-4|NA|TRBJ2-7
TGTGCCAGCAGCTTTGGTCCAGGGGGCATGAACGAGCAGTACTTC
CASSFGPGGMNEQYF
>NA|TRBV7-9|NA|TRBJ1-6
TGTGCCAGCAGCTTAGACGGATCACCCCTCCACTTT
CASSLDGSPLHF
>TRBD2|TRBV7-2|NA|TRBJ2-3
TGTGCCAGCAGCTGGTGGCCCGGGAGGACAGATACGCAGTATTTT
CASSWWPGRTDTQYF
>TRBD2|TRBV5-1|NA|TRBJ2-3
TGCGCCAGCAGCTACGGGACTAGCGGGGGAGTTGCCACATATACGCAGTATTTT
CASSYGTSGGVATYTQYF
>NA|TRBV18|NA|TRBJ1-3
TGTGCCAGCTCACCACCAGGGTGGGGAAACACCATATATTTT
CASSPPGWGNTIYF
>TRBD2|TRBV2|NA|TRBJ2-3
TGTGCCAGAGGGCGAGCGGGGGGTATAGATACGCAGTATTTT
CARGRAGGIDTQYF
>NA|TRBV27|once|TRBJ1-1
TGTGCCAGCAGTTTTCGGAAAGGCACTGAAGCTTTCTTT
CASSFRKGTEAFF
>NA|TRBV7-6|NA|TRBJ2-7
TGTGCCAGCAGCTTAGCGCGGGCTAGCGTATACGAGCAGTACTTC
CASSLARASVYEQYF
>TRBD2|TRBV5-6|NA|TRBJ2-7
TGTGCCAGCAGCTGGGGGACTAGCGGGGACTACGAGCAGTACTTC
CASSWGTSGDYEQYF
>NA|TRBV19|NA|TRBJ1-2
TGTGCCAGTAGTATGACAGTCAACTATGGCTACACCTTC
CASSMTVNYGYTF
>NA|TRBV7-9|NA|TRBJ1-1
TGTGCCAGCAGCTTAGAGGGGTCATGGTTTGAAGCTTTCTTT
CASSLEGSWFEAFF
>NA|TRBV27|NA|TRBJ1-5
TGTGCCAGCAGTTTGCTCAGGGATCAGCCCCAGCATTTT
CASSLLRDQPQHF
>NA|TRBV4-3|few|TRBJ1-5
TGCGCCAGCAGCCAAGATGGGGGATTAGGCAATCAGCCCCAGCATTTT
CASSQDGGLGNQPQHF
>NA|TRBV20-1|NA|TRBJ2-5
TGCAGTGCTAGCCCATCAGAGACCCAGTACTTC
CSASPSETQYF
>NA|TRBV7-9|NA|TRBJ2-3
TGTGCCAGCAGCTTATCAGGGGCCACAGATACGCAGTATTTT
CASSLSGATDTQYF
>NA|TRBV7-2|NA|TRBJ1-2
TGTGCCAGCAGCTTTGGGGCCGGGTATGGCTACACCTTC
CASSFGAGYGYTF
>TRBD1|TRBV18|NA|TRBJ1-2
TGTGCCAGCTCACGGACAGGGGAATCGGGCGGCTACACCTTC
CASSRTGESGGYTF
>NA|TRBV29-1|NA|TRBJ1-1
TGCAGCGTTGAAGCTCCCAACGAGGGTTCGAAAGCTTTCTTT
CSVEAPNEGSKAFF
>TRBD1|TRBV11-3|NA|TRBJ2-7
TGTGCCAGCAGCTTACGGACAGGGGTCGAGCAGTACTTC
CASSLRTGVEQYF
>TRBD2|TRBV24-1|NA|TRBJ2-5
TGTGCCACCAGTGACTCCATCGGGGGAGGGCAAGAGACCCAGTACTTC
CATSDSIGGGQETQYF
>NA|TRBV9|once|TRBJ1-3
TGTGCCAGCAGCGTAGATATAAACGTCTCTGGAAACACCATATATTTT
CASSVDINVSGNTIYF
>NA|TRBV29-1|NA|TRBJ2-5
TGCAGCCCACTTGGTGAGGGGACCCAGTACTTC
CSPLGEGTQYF
>NA|TRBV29-1|once|TRBJ2-7
TGCAGCGCTTATTGGGGAGGCGCGGGATTGGGCGAGCAGTACTTC
CSAYWGGAGLGEQYF
>NA|TRBV5-5|few|TRBJ1-4
TGTGCCAGCAGCTCGGGACCCTCAAGGACTAATGAAAAACTGTTTTTT
CASSSGPSRTNEKLFF
>NA|TRBV7-8|NA|TRBJ1-5
TGTGCCAGCAGCTTCTCTAAGCGGCAGCCCCAGCATTTT
CASSFSKRQPQHF
>TRBD1|TRBV29-1|once|TRBJ2-5
TGCAGCGTTGAAGTCGAGGGGGCAGAGACCCAGTACTTC
CSVEVEGAETQYF
>NA|TRBV5-1|NA|TRBJ2-1
TGCGCCAGCAGCTTGGCCAGGGGCTACGATGAGCAGTTCTTC
CASSLARGYDEQFF
>TRBD2|TRBV23-1|NA|TRBJ2-7
TGCGCCAGCAGTCTCCGGACTAGCCCCTTCTCCTACGAGCAGTACTTC
CASSLRTSPFSYEQYF
>TRBD1|TRBV11-2|NA|TRBJ1-6
TGTGCCAGCAGCTTTCTCAAAGGGGGCGACTCACCCCTCCACTTT
CASSFLKGGDSPLHF
>TRBD2|TRBV19|NA|TRBJ2-1
TGTGCCAGTAGTATTGCAGCGGGGACCATCAATGAGCAGTTCTTC
CASSIAAGTINEQFF
>NA|TRBV2|NA|TRBJ2-1
TGTGCCAGCAGTGAAAATAGCTACAATGAGCAGTTCTTC
CASSENSYNEQFF
>NA|TRBV5-1|NA|TRBJ1-1
TGCGCCAGCAGCTTGGGCGGGGATGGGACTGAAGCTTTCTTT
CASSLGGDGTEAFF
>NA|TRBV5-6|NA|TRBJ1-6
TGTGCCAGCAGTTTCTGGATACCGAGGACAGACTCCTATAATTCACCCCTCCACTTT
CASSFWIPRTDSYNSPLHF
>NA|TRBV27|once|TRBJ2-1
TGTGCCAGCAGTCGACCTGATATTTACTCCTACAATGAGCAGTTCTTC
CASSRPDIYSYNEQFF
>TRBD1|TRBV5-1|few|TRBJ1-1
TGCGCCAGCAGCATGACAGGGACGAACACTGAAGCTTTCTTT
CASSMTGTNTEAFF
>TRBD2|TRBV11-2|NA|TRBJ2-7
TGTGCCAGCAGCTCGGTCCTCGGGACTAGCGGAACGAGCTCCTACGAGCAGTACTTC
CASSSVLGTSGTSSYEQYF
>TRBD1|TRBV7-3|once|TRBJ2-3
TGTGCCAGCAGCTTACAGGGACAGATGGATACGCAGTATTTT
CASSLQGQMDTQYF